The 14 T cell receptor beta chains reported below all come from one sample, sequenced in a study of shared clonotypes between healthy human individuals. Assay: immunoSEQ multiplex PCR; the TCRdb copy retains only in-frame clones and omits some. The sample has 2 million to 2.5 million clones; under 97% are singletons. Sequencing was performed on naive CD4+ T cells sorted from blood. Noted subset: CD45RA+ positively selected. Every receptor here comes from a man between 18 and 29 years old in good health.

V is TRBV27 and J is TRBJ2-3; D uncertain. Germline-derived CDR1 and CDR2 are MNHEY and SMNVEV (reference sequence). The CDR3 covers 15 residues. V shed 2 bases and J shed 0 bases, with 9 bases lying between them. The CDR3 coding sequence is TGTGCCAGCAGTTTAGGCGTTTCTAGCACAGATACGCAGTATTTT. This sequence encodes CASSLGVSSTDTQYF.

The genes are TRBV5-1 and TRBJ2-1; D unresolved. This CDR3 contains 11 residues. Germline lookup yields CDR1 SGHRS and CDR2 YFSETQ. Deletions cut 3 bases from V and 8 bases from J, with 6 bases between. CDR3 coding DNA: TGCGCCAGCAGCTCGACTTATGAGCAGTTCTTC. The encoded protein is CASSSTYEQFF.

The rearrangement uses TRBV7-2 and TRBJ2-7; D unresolved. The CDR3 extends over 14 amino acids. The V gene's germline CDR1 is SGHTA and CDR2 FQGNSA. V lost 3 bases to trimming and J lost 3 bases, with 12 bases between them. This CDR3 reads CASSLDGPVYEQYF. CDR3 in DNA: TGTGCCAGCAGCTTGGACGGGCCGGTCTACGAGCAGTACTTC. Drawing the rest from reference TRBV7-2 and TRBJ2-7, the complete variable domain is GAGVSQSPSNKVTEKGKDVELRCDPISGHTALYWYRQSLGQGLEFLIYFQGNSAPDKSGLPSDRFSAERTGGSVSTLTIQRTQQEDSAVYLCASSLDGPVYEQYFGPGTRLTVT.

The CDR3 DNA sequence: TGCGCCAGCACCGAAGACACTAGCGGGTACTACGAGCAGTACTTC. Translating it yields CASTEDTSGYYEQYF. The J gene is TRBJ2-7, the V gene TRBV4-3; TRBD2 matches at 9 bases. Per germline, CDR1 LGHNA and CDR2 YSLEER. The CDR3 runs 15 residues. The trim removed 7 bases at V and 3 bases at J, leaving 10 bases unmatched.

With respect to this clone: Other DNA sequences in this sample translate to the same CDR3. This chain joins TRBV7-9 and TRBJ1-1, with 7 positions matching TRBD1. Germline V lookup: CDR1 SEHNR, CDR2 FQNEAQ (reference sequence). The CDR3 is made up of 12 amino acids. V trimming: 6 bases; J trimming: 5 bases; junction bases outside the gene matches: 3. The CDR3 is CASSPRGTEAFF. CDR3 DNA sequence: TGTGCCAGCAGTCCCAGGGGGACTGAAGCTTTCTTT.

On this clone itself: The sample has other DNA sequences that encode this CDR3 too. The J gene is TRBJ1-2, the V gene TRBV5-1; D uncertain. Germline assignment: CDR1 SGHRS and CDR2 YFSETQ. V lost 0 bases to trimming and J lost 3 bases, with 6 bases between them. This CDR3 comprises 13 residues. The DNA of the CDR3 is TGCGCCAGCAGCTTGGCTCAGTACTATGGCTACACCTTC. Amino acids: CASSLAQYYGYTF.

The chain combines TRBV4-1 with TRBJ2-3; D possibly matches TRBD1 or TRBD2 (6 bases each). Germline V CDR1 and CDR2: MGHRA, YSYEKL. The CDR3 spans 16 residues. V was trimmed by 3 bases and J by 0 bases, leaving 13 bases between them. CDR3 nucleotide sequence: TGCGCCAGCAGCCAGACTCGGGGGCGTAGCACAGATACGCAGTATTTT. Encoded protein: CASSQTRGRSTDTQYF.

The V gene is TRBV2, the J gene TRBJ2-7; 9 nucleotides match TRBD2. In germline, CDR1 is SNHLY, CDR2 FYNNEI. Germline trimming cut 5 bases from V and 5 bases from J; bases unmatched to any gene: 13. The CDR3 is 16 residues long. This CDR3 is CASSPRRASGIHEQYF. The CDR3 nucleotides are TGTGCCAGCAGTCCTCGGCGGGCTAGCGGGATCCACGAGCAGTACTTC.

In the case of this clone: Other DNA sequences in the sample encode the same CDR3. V and J are TRBV11-2 and TRBJ2-5; unclear D gene. V lost 5 bases to trimming and J lost 2 bases, with 3 bases between them. This CDR3 is 11 amino acids long. Per the germline V gene, CDR1 is SGHAT and CDR2 is FQNNGV. The CDR3 is CASSVQETQYF. CDR3 nucleotide sequence: TGTGCCAGCAGCGTGCAAGAGACCCAGTACTTC.

V usage is TRBV7-2 and J usage is TRBJ2-5; D may be TRBD1 (5 bases). Trimming took off 6 bases at V and 1 base at J, with 9 bases between the two ends. The CDR3 runs to 13 residues. The germline gives CDR1 SGHTA, CDR2 FQGNSA. CDR3 DNA sequence: TGTGCCAGCAGGCCAGGGCCCCAAGAGACCCAGTACTTC. It is translated as CASRPGPQETQYF.

The gene calls are TRBV7-2 and TRBJ2-3, with 9 bases lining up with TRBD2. Germline values: CDR1 SGHTA, CDR2 FQGNSA. This CDR3 has 17 residues. The V and J ends lost 2 bases and 1 base, in that order; junction bases with no gene match: 7. In DNA form, the CDR3 reads TGTGCCAGCAGCTTAACGGCGGGAGGGCGAGGCACAGATACGCAGTATTTT. As protein: CASSLTAGGRGTDTQYF.

The chain recombines TRBV6-1 with TRBJ1-4; D may be TRBD1 (6 bases). Germline loops: CDR1 MNHNS, CDR2 SASEGT. This CDR3 contains 14 residues. V was clipped by 7 bases and J by 5 bases, with 14 bases between them. The CDR3 here is CASIDGRGNEKLFF. CDR3 in DNA: TGTGCCAGCATAGATGGCAGGGGAAATGAAAAACTGTTTTTT.

V and J are TRBV6-5 and TRBJ1-2, with D uncertain. Trimming shortened V by 0 bases and J by 8 bases, and 13 bases separated the two germline ends. Germline-derived CDR1 and CDR2 are MNHEY and SVGAGI. CDR3 length equals 14 residues. The chain's CDR3 is CASSYSVHPGGYTF. CDR3 DNA: TGTGCCAGCAGTTACTCAGTCCATCCTGGAGGCTACACCTTC.

For this clone: Other DNA sequences in the same sample also yield this CDR3. V is TRBV29-1 and J is TRBJ1-5; D remains unclear. The length of the CDR3 is 13 residues. V gave up 4 bases and J gave up 3 bases, with 10 bases separating them. Germline V gene lookup returns CDR1 SQVTM and CDR2 ANQGSEA. This CDR3 is CSVVLGSNQPQHF. CDR3 sequence (DNA): TGCAGCGTTGTTCTCGGATCCAATCAGCCCCAGCATTTT.